The clone carrying this T cell receptor (beta chain) was found once. Its matching antigen is unknown. These data are taken from a study of T cell responses to AZD1222 COVID-19 vaccine. Overall study context: Pooling covered second doses at about 4 or about 12 weeks. Findings of the study overall: Spike-specific TCR breadth and depth rose after two AZD1222 doses.

V lost 0 bases, J lost 7 bases, and 14 bases lay in between. Germline V lookup: CDR1 SGHRS, CDR2 YFSETQ. This CDR3 contains 16 residues. Data came from immunoSEQ multiplex PCR; TCRdb stores just in-frame clones and leaves some out. The sample yields about 97,000 clones, around 89% seen once. This rearrangement joins TRBV5-1 to TRBJ1-6; D gene ambiguous. This specimen was peripheral blood, taken on day 0 of AZD1222 vaccination. The receptor was isolated from an adult in good health. The CDR3 DNA follows: TGCGCCAGCAGCTTGGCTTCTAGCTCGAGGAATTCACCCCTCCACTTT. This gives the protein CASSLASSSRNSPLHF.